The 20 T cell receptor beta chains reported below all come from one sample, sequenced in a study of blood T cell repertoires in COVID-19. The table came from immunoSEQ multiplex PCR; TCRdb's copy has only in-frame clones and leaves some out. In the table there are 150,000 to 200,000 clones, 86% of which are singletons. The specimen sequenced was peripheral blood. All receptors derive from a man in his forties or fifties with active or convalescent COVID-19.

V gene TRBV3-1 (or the pseudogene TRBV3-2) combines with J gene TRBJ2-1, with TRBD2 matching 8 bases. With V trimmed by 0 bases and J by 8 bases, 9 bases remained unmatched. Germline V gives CDR1 LGHDT, CDR2 YNNKEL (reference sequence). The CDR3 is 16 residues long. DNA for the CDR3: TGTGCCAGCAGCCAAGATTTGGATAGCGGGGCATATGAGCAGTTCTTC. It yields the protein CASSQDLDSGAYEQFF.

This clone was detected only once. The V gene is TRBV5-1, the J gene TRBJ2-7; 9 bases match TRBD2. The V segment lost 0 bases and the J segment 11 bases; nucleotides outside the gene matches: 6. Germline CDR1 SGHRS, CDR2 YFSETQ. The CDR3 runs to 13 residues. This CDR3 is CASSLGVAGVKYF. Here the CDR3 DNA reads TGCGCCAGCAGCTTGGGAGTAGCGGGAGTGAAGTACTTC.

The rearrangement joins TRBV19 to TRBJ2-1; 12 bases line up with TRBD2. This CDR3 comprises 15 residues. From germline, CDR1 is LNHDA and CDR2 SQIVND (reference sequence). V was pared by 1 base and J by 14 bases, with 9 bases of the junction left unmatched. CDR3 DNA: TGTGCCAGTAGTATAGGGGCTAGCGGGAGGGCCATTGAGTTCTTC. Translation gives CASSIGASGRAIEFF.

This clone has only a few counts. This rearrangement joins TRBV19 to TRBJ1-5, with TRBD1 matching 7 bases. Germline-derived CDR1 and CDR2 are LNHDA and SQIVND (reference sequence). Trimming took 10 bases from V and 2 from J; bases not matched to a gene: 8. The CDR3 consists of 14 residues. CDR3 bases: TGTGCCACGAGAGACAGGGCTGGCAATCAGCCCCAGCATTTT. This gives the protein CATRDRAGNQPQHF.

This sequence joins TRBV18 and TRBJ1-2, with D possibly being TRBD1 (5 bases). Germline V lookup: CDR1 KGHSH, CDR2 LQKENI. The length of the CDR3 is 13 residues. Trimming stripped 6 bases from V and 2 bases from J, with 10 bases between. In DNA, the CDR3 is TGTGCCAGCTCCCCGGACACCAACTATGGCTACACCTTC. Protein product: CASSPDTNYGYTF. The full variable domain, completed using reference TRBV18 and TRBJ1-2, is NAGVMQNPRHLVRRRGQEARLRCSPMKGHSHVYWYRQLPEEGLKFMVYLQKENIIDESGMPKERFSAEFPKEGPSILRIQQVVRGDSAAYFCASSPDTNYGYTFGSGTRLTVV.

The J gene is TRBJ2-1, the V gene TRBV3-1 (or the pseudogene TRBV3-2); maybe TRBD1 (5 bases). CDR3 length: 14 residues. The germline gives CDR1 LGHDT, CDR2 YNNKEL (reference sequence). Between the trimmed V and J ends, which lost 1 base and 8 bases, there was a span of 12 bases. For the CDR3, the DNA is TGTGCCAGCAGCCAAGGCCTCCTCAGGGATGAGCAGTTCTTC. Its translation: CASSQGLLRDEQFF.

The chain links TRBV30 to TRBJ1-5, with D perhaps matching TRBD1 (5 bases). The CDR3 extends over 16 amino acids. The V gene lost 4 bases and the J gene lost 6 bases, with 22 bases spanning the gap. CDR1 is GTSNPN, CDR2 SVGIG, per germline (reference sequence). The chain's CDR3 is CAWTPPAGWPSQPQHF. CDR3 sequence (DNA): TGTGCCTGGACCCCCCCGGCAGGGTGGCCCAGTCAGCCCCAGCATTTT.

The CDR3: CASSMALNTEAFF. The DNA of the CDR3 is TGTGCCAGTAGTATGGCACTGAACACTGAAGCTTTCTTT. The V call is TRBV19, the J call TRBJ1-1; D remains unclear. Looked up from germline, CDR1 is LNHDA and CDR2 is SQIVND (reference sequence). The CDR3 is 13 amino acids. With 3 bases removed from V and 0 bases from J, the gap between germline ends came to 5 bases.

This chain joins TRBV19 and TRBJ1-2, with 7 bases lining up with TRBD1. The CDR3 runs to 11 residues. Germline CDR1 LNHDA, CDR2 SQIVND (reference sequence). Germline trimming cut 6 bases from V and 7 bases from J; bases unmatched to any gene: 2. CDR3 DNA: TGTGCCAGTAGACAGGGGCCTGGCTACACCTTC. It yields the protein CASRQGPGYTF.

This clone was counted a few times. The chain links TRBV19 to TRBJ1-6, with TRBD1 matching 7 bases. Germline assignment: CDR1 LNHDA and CDR2 SQIVND (reference sequence). The CDR3 has 14 amino acids. The junction had 7 bases not matched to a gene; V was cut back by 5 bases and J by 9 bases. The DNA of the CDR3 is TGTGCCAGTAGTCCTAGACAGGGCGGTTCACCCCTCCACTTT. Its protein is CASSPRQGGSPLHF.

The chain is built from TRBV19 and TRBJ1-4; a possible D gene is TRBD1 (6 bases). Germline CDR1 reads LNHDA; CDR2 reads SQIVND (reference sequence). V shed 5 bases and J shed 8 bases, with 21 bases lying between them. This CDR3 contains 16 residues. The CDR3 sequence is CASSLQGTTVVEKLFF. CDR3 nucleotide sequence: TGTGCCAGTAGTTTGCAGGGGACAACCGTAGTCGAAAAACTGTTTTTT. Full variable domain (missing parts from reference TRBV19 and TRBJ1-4): DGGITQSPKYLFRKEGQNVTLSCEQNLNHDAMYWYRQDPGQGLRLIYYSQIVNDFQKGDIAEGYSVSREKKESFPLTVTSAQKNPTAFYLCASSLQGTTVVEKLFFGSGTQLSVL.

The chain links TRBV5-1 to TRBJ2-2; 7 bases fit TRBD1. The junction had 10 bases not matched to a gene; V was cut back by 2 bases and J by 3 bases. Germline V lookup: CDR1 SGHRS, CDR2 YFSETQ. This CDR3 contains 17 residues. CDR3 sequence reads: CASSLNGLQGDTGELFF. The CDR3 DNA reads as TGCGCCAGCAGCTTAAACGGTTTGCAGGGGGACACCGGGGAGCTGTTTTTT.

This clone was observed a handful of times. The genes are TRBV7-9 and TRBJ1-1; D perhaps matches TRBD1 (6 bases). CDR3 size: 15 residues. CDR1 is SEHNR and CDR2 is FQNEAQ in the germline V gene (reference sequence). The germline V and J ends were trimmed by 5 bases and 6 bases, with 19 bases remaining between them. CDR3 protein: CASSPPGHQRPEAFF. The CDR3 DNA is TGTGCCAGCAGCCCACCGGGACACCAACGCCCTGAAGCTTTCTTT.

This chain connects TRBV18 to TRBJ1-4, with D hard to call. This CDR3 is 13 amino acids long. From germline, CDR1 is KGHSH and CDR2 LQKENI. V lost 2 bases, J lost 5 bases, and 6 bases lay in between. DNA of the CDR3: TGTGCCAGCTCACCAGATACAAATGAAAAACTGTTTTTT. Encoded protein: CASSPDTNEKLFF.

The chain combines TRBV4-3 with TRBJ2-2; 10 nucleotides align to TRBD1. The CDR3 is made up of 18 amino acids. With 3 bases clipped from V and 3 bases from J, the junction kept 10 bases outside the gene matches. The germline gives CDR1 LGHNA, CDR2 YSLEER. The CDR3 here is CASSHAPGQGVYTGELFF. The CDR3 DNA reads as TGCGCCAGCAGCCACGCCCCCGGACAGGGGGTATACACCGGGGAGCTGTTTTTT.

The chain is built from TRBV3-1 (or the pseudogene TRBV3-2) and TRBJ2-1; 8 bases align to TRBD2. This CDR3 is 14 amino acids long. With 5 bases clipped from V and 6 bases from J, the junction kept 6 bases outside the gene matches. Germline V gene data show CDR1 as LGHDT and CDR2 as YNNKEL (reference sequence). CDR3 in amino acids: CASSGYSGTNEQFF. CDR3 in DNA: TGTGCCAGCAGCGGCTATAGCGGGACCAATGAGCAGTTCTTC.

The V call is TRBV4-1, the J call TRBJ2-7; D may be TRBD2 (6 bases). From germline, CDR1 is MGHRA and CDR2 YSYEKL. With 4 bases removed from V and 0 bases from J, the gap between germline ends came to 13 bases. The CDR3 has 15 residues. The CDR3 sequence: CASSPAAGYSYEQYF. The CDR3 DNA reads as TGCGCCAGCAGCCCTGCGGCGGGATACTCCTACGAGCAGTACTTC.

This clone was counted only a few times. The chain links TRBV3-1 (or the pseudogene TRBV3-2) to TRBJ2-2; TRBD1 might be the D (6 bases). V was pared by 0 bases and J by 5 bases, with 16 bases between. Germline CDR1 LGHDT, CDR2 YNNKEL (reference sequence). The CDR3 sequence is 17 residues long. The CDR3 is CASSQDGQGIETGELFF. CDR3 nucleotides: TGTGCCAGCAGCCAAGACGGGCAGGGGATAGAGACCGGGGAGCTGTTTTTT.

This chain connects TRBV2 to TRBJ1-2; TRBD1 might be the D (5 bases). The V end lost 6 bases, the J end lost 7 bases, and 24 bases lay between the germline ends. The length of the CDR3 is 16 residues. The germline V gene has CDR1 SNHLY and CDR2 FYNNEI. The CDR3 is CASSPEGSQGWGGYTF. In nucleotides, the CDR3 is TGTGCCAGCAGCCCCGAAGGATCGCAGGGATGGGGTGGCTACACCTTC.

The rearrangement uses TRBV7-2 and TRBJ2-2; TRBD1 aligns across 7 bases. V was pared by 5 bases and J by 4 bases, with 4 bases of the junction left unmatched. CDR3 length: 14 residues. CDR1 is SGHTA, CDR2 FQGNSA, per germline. CDR3: CASSARDSTGELFF. DNA for the CDR3: TGTGCCAGCAGCGCACGGGACAGCACCGGGGAGCTGTTTTTT.